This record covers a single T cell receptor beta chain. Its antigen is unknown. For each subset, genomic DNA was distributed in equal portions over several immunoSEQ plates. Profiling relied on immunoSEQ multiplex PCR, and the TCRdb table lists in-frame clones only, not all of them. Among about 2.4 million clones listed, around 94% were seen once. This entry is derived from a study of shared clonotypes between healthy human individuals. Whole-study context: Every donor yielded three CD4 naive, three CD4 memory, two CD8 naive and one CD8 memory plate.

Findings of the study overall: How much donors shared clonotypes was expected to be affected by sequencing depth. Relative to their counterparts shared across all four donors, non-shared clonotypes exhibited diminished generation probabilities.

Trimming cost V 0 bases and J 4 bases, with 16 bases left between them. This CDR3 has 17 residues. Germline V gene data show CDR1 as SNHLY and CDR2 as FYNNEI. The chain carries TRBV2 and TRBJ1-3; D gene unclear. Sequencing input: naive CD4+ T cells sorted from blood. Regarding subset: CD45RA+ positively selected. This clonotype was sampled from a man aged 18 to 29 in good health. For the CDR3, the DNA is TGTGCCAGCAGTGAAGCGGATCCCAGGAGTACCGGAAACACCATATATTTT. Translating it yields CASSEADPRSTGNTIYF.